The sequence of this TCR beta chain was determined in a study of blood T cell repertoires in COVID-19. Study overall: COVID-19 samples collected from the United States, Italy and Spain covered acute and convalescent phases.

To note about this clone: At the DNA level, this CDR3 is encoded by other sequences in the same sample as well.

This CDR3 comprises 13 residues. Germline V gives CDR1 SGHVS, CDR2 FNYEAQ. V gave up 3 bases and J gave up 4 bases; unmatched junction bases: 1. Sequencing used immunoSEQ multiplex PCR; TCRdb keeps in-frame clones, though not all of them. The data hold around 100,000 clones, with roughly nine tenths observed a single time. Sequencing was done on a sample of peripheral blood. The TCR originated in a woman of 80 years or more with acute or convalescent COVID-19. The chain has TRBV7-6 and TRBJ2-3, with 7 bases aligning to TRBD2. The CDR3 DNA follows: TGTGCCAGCAGCTTGGGGGGGGCAGATACGCAGTATTTT. It codes for CASSLGGADTQYF.